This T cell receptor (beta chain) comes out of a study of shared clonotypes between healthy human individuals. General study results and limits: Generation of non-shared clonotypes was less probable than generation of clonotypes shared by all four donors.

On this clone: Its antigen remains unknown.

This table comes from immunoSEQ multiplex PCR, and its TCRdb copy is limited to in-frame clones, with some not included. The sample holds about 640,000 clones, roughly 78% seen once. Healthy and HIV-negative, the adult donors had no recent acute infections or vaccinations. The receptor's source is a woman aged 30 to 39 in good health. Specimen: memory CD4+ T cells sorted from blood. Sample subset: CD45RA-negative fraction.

The CDR3: CASSISGRAEEQFF. CDR3 nucleotides: TGTGCCAGTAGTATTAGCGGGAGGGCCGAGGAGCAGTTCTTC. The chain uses TRBV19 and TRBJ2-1; 11 bases match TRBD2. The CDR3 length is 14 residues. Germline V gene sequence: CDR1 LNHDA, CDR2 SQIVND (reference sequence). V shed 3 bases, J shed 10 bases, and the junction held 5 bases outside the gene matches.